A selection of T cell receptor beta chains follows, all from one sample in a study of cytomegalovirus exposure and HLA in healthy donors. TCRdb's table, derived via immunoSEQ multiplex PCR, lists solely in-frame clones and lacks some. The sample yields 90,000 to 120,000 clones, about 84% seen once. The sequencing sample was made of PBMCs. The receptors shown here come from a man aged 30-40 years in good health and CMV-seronegative. The CDR3 runs from the conserved cysteine through the conserved F or W. D genes are given only for firm matches. Clone size is given for some rows only: seen once, a few or many times, or a class if the clone is expanded.

>TRBV7-2|NA|NA|TRBJ1-1
CASSFTASTEAFF
TGTGCCAGCAGCTTTACCGCGAGCACTGAAGCTTTCTTT
>TRBV6-6|NA|TRBD1|TRBJ2-5
CASSHQGANGETQYF
TGTGCCAGCAGCCACCAGGGGGCGAATGGGGAGACCCAGTACTTC
>TRBV9|NA|NA|TRBJ1-5
CASSPTGSGNQPQHF
TGTGCCAGCAGCCCGACGGGGTCGGGCAATCAGCCCCAGCATTTT
>TRBV28|NA|NA|TRBJ2-5
CASSSGRELGETQYF
TGTGCCAGCAGTTCGGGGAGAGAGCTTGGCGAGACCCAGTACTTC
>TRBV2|few|TRBD1|TRBJ2-2
CATTPRDSDTGELFF
TGTGCCACTACACCCCGGGACAGTGACACCGGGGAGCTGTTTTTT
>TRBV30|NA|NA|TRBJ1-4
CAWSSRTGGGKLFF
TGTGCCTGGAGTTCCCGGACGGGGGGAGGAAAACTGTTTTTT
>TRBV2|once|TRBD2|TRBJ2-3
CASTGTSGGPSTDTQYF
TGTGCCAGCACGGGGACTAGCGGGGGGCCTAGCACAGATACGCAGTATTTT
>TRBV7-3|NA|NA|TRBJ1-2
CASSPWGGANYGYTF
TGTGCCAGCAGCCCCTGGGGAGGAGCGAACTATGGCTACACCTTC
>TRBV28|once|TRBD1|TRBJ1-5
CASSPDRGGGQPQHF
TGTGCCAGCAGTCCCGACAGGGGTGGGGGTCAGCCCCAGCATTTT
>TRBV7-6|NA|NA|TRBJ2-3
CASSRQGTDTQYF
TGTGCCAGCAGCCGACAGGGCACAGATACGCAGTATTTT
>TRBV15|NA|NA|TRBJ1-1
CATSRDTNTEAFF
TGTGCCACCAGCAGAGATACAAACACTGAAGCTTTCTTT
>TRBV30|NA|NA|TRBJ2-1
CAWSRGAGRNEQFF
TGTGCCTGGAGTCGCGGCGCGGGTAGGAATGAGCAGTTCTTC
>TRBV6-5|NA|NA|TRBJ2-6
CASSYSAGTGANVLTF
TGTGCCAGCAGTTACTCGGCAGGGACTGGGGCCAACGTCCTGACTTTC
>TRBV14|NA|TRBD2|TRBJ2-1
CASSQEDRTSGSIEQFF
TGTGCCAGCAGCCAAGAGGATCGGACTAGCGGGAGTATTGAGCAGTTCTTC
>TRBV6-9|NA|TRBD2|TRBJ2-5
CASSVRLADEETQYF
TGTGCCAGCAGTGTTCGACTAGCGGATGAAGAGACCCAGTACTTC
>TRBV7-2|NA|NA|TRBJ1-2
CASSPSAGQSEDYGYTF
TGTGCCAGCAGCCCCTCGGCTGGACAGTCAGAGGACTATGGCTACACCTTC
>TRBV6-1|NA|TRBD2|TRBJ2-7
CASSEHPPGLANYEQYF
TGTGCCAGCAGTGAGCACCCCCCGGGACTAGCGAACTACGAGCAGTACTTC
>TRBV19|NA|TRBD2|TRBJ2-4
CASSISGTSGTVAKNIQYF
TGTGCCAGTAGTATCAGTGGGACTAGCGGGACTGTAGCCAAAAACATTCAGTACTTC
>TRBV7-9|NA|TRBD2|TRBJ2-1
CASSSSGTEQFF
TGTGCCAGCAGCTCTAGCGGGACTGAGCAGTTCTTC
>TRBV29-1|NA|TRBD1|TRBJ1-2
CSVLFGTAYGYTF
TGCAGCGTCTTGTTCGGGACAGCATATGGCTACACCTTC
>TRBV7-6|NA|TRBD2|TRBJ2-2
CASSQQPGGGAGELFF
TGTGCCAGCAGCCAACAGCCCGGCGGGGGGGCCGGGGAGCTGTTTTTT
>TRBV6-6|few|TRBD2|TRBJ2-2
CASSPSGSKAGELFF
TGTGCCAGCAGCCCCAGCGGGAGTAAGGCCGGGGAGCTGTTTTTT
>TRBV4-2|NA|TRBD1|TRBJ2-1
CASSQEGTAASYNEQFF
TGTGCCAGCAGCCAAGAAGGGACAGCCGCTTCCTACAATGAGCAGTTCTTC
>TRBV11-2|NA|TRBD2|TRBJ2-1
CASSPEPGLAGASYNEQFF
TGTGCCAGCAGCCCTGAACCGGGACTAGCGGGAGCATCCTACAATGAGCAGTTCTTC
>TRBV2|once|TRBD2|TRBJ2-1
CASGGLADYNEQFF
TGTGCCAGCGGGGGACTAGCGGACTACAATGAGCAGTTCTTC
>TRBV27|NA|NA|TRBJ1-1
CASTTRPGNTEAFF
TGTGCCAGTACGACAAGGCCCGGGAACACTGAAGCTTTCTTT
>TRBV7-3|NA|NA|TRBJ2-2
CASSPGNTGELFF
TGTGCCAGCAGCCCAGGGAACACCGGGGAGCTGTTTTTT
>TRBV2|few|TRBD2|TRBJ2-7
CASREGSGGFKQYF
TGTGCCAGCAGAGAAGGTAGCGGGGGATTCAAGCAGTACTTC
>TRBV5-1|NA|NA|TRBJ2-7
CASSLGQVGAYEQYF
TGCGCCAGCAGCTTGGGGCAGGTGGGAGCCTACGAGCAGTACTTC
>TRBV5-5|few|TRBD1|TRBJ2-7
CASSWTGEEQYF
TGTGCCAGCAGCTGGACAGGGGAAGAGCAGTACTTC
>TRBV23-1|NA|TRBD1|TRBJ2-2
CASSHHRGNYTGELFF
TGCGCCAGCAGTCATCACAGGGGTAACTACACCGGGGAGCTGTTTTTT
>TRBV14|once|NA|TRBJ1-3
CASSPGVTGNTIYF
TGTGCCAGCAGCCCCGGGGTGACTGGAAACACCATATATTTT
>TRBV6-5|NA|NA|TRBJ2-3
CASSYQSTDTQYF
TGTGCCAGCAGTTACCAGAGCACAGATACGCAGTATTTT
>TRBV4-1|medium-sized|NA|TRBJ2-5
CASSPQLVETQYF
TGCGCCAGCAGCCCCCAACTAGTAGAGACCCAGTACTTC
>TRBV2|NA|TRBD1|TRBJ1-5
CASSRTGGSNQPQHF
TGTGCCAGCAGTCGGACAGGGGGATCCAATCAGCCCCAGCATTTT
>TRBV4-1|once|TRBD1|TRBJ2-7
CASSHGQGAYEQYF
TGCGCCAGCAGCCATGGACAGGGCGCCTACGAGCAGTACTTC
>TRBV7-9|NA|TRBD2|TRBJ2-1
CASSLGPLAGAYNEQFF
TGTGCCAGCAGCTTAGGTCCTCTAGCGGGCGCCTACAATGAGCAGTTCTTC
>TRBV19|NA|TRBD1|TRBJ1-5
CASTGQPNQPQHF
TGTGCCAGTACGGGACAGCCAAATCAGCCCCAGCATTTT
>TRBV30|NA|TRBD1|TRBJ1-1
CAWSTGQGDTEAFF
TGTGCCTGGAGTACCGGACAGGGGGACACTGAAGCTTTCTTT
>TRBV6-1|once|NA|TRBJ2-3
CASTSRGALGDTQYF
TGTGCCAGCACCTCCAGGGGGGCCTTGGGTGATACGCAGTATTTT
>TRBV18|NA|NA|TRBJ1-1
CASSPGMNTEAFF
TGTGCCAGCTCCCCAGGCATGAACACTGAAGCTTTCTTT
>TRBV5-1|NA|NA|TRBJ1-4
CASSPRENPSTNEKLFF
TGCGCCAGCAGCCCTCGCGAGAACCCTTCAACTAATGAAAAACTGTTTTTT
>TRBV28|once|NA|TRBJ2-5
CASSFRGTAGTQYF
TGTGCCAGCAGTTTTCGGGGAACTGCTGGGACCCAGTACTTC
>TRBV29-1|NA|NA|TRBJ2-5
CSVLGQEGETQYF
TGCAGCGTCCTGGGACAAGAGGGGGAGACCCAGTACTTC
>TRBV21-1|NA|NA|TRBJ2-3
CASHPPPPGTDTQYF
TGTGCCAGCCACCCCCCGCCCCCGGGGACAGATACGCAGTATTTT